This entry lists 15 T cell receptor beta chains sequenced from one sample in a study of blood T cell repertoires in COVID-19 (dated by TCRdb to 2018 to 2020). Library preparation was by the immunoSEQ multiplex PCR assay. Drawn from immuneACCESS, this table holds only the in-frame rearrangements with V and J called that TCRdb kept. Clones are partly lost; checked studies trace under half to an unresolved V gene and leave the rest unexplained. Across this sample there are 150,000 to 200,000 clones, with 85% to 90% seen only once. Together, the top ten hold 5.5% to 7% of the sample. The sequencing input was peripheral blood. Receptors originate from a man aged 35 to 55 with active or convalescent COVID-19.

The chain recombines TRBV12-3 or TRBV12-4 with TRBJ2-7; 8 bases agree with TRBD1. There are 12 residues in the CDR3. V lost 6 bases, J lost 2 bases, and 0 bases stayed unmatched. The CDR3 nucleotides read TGTGCCAGCAGCAGGGGGCCCTACGAGCAGTACTTC. This codes for CASSRGPYEQYF.

This rearrangement joins TRBV18 to TRBJ2-7; weak D call: TRBD1 (5 bases). CDR3 length: 14 amino acids. V gave up 2 bases and J gave up 0 bases, with 8 bases separating them. Germline V gene lookup returns CDR1 KGHSH and CDR2 LQKENI. The CDR3 loop reads CASSPTGTSYEQYF. CDR3 sequence (DNA): TGTGCCAGCTCACCAACAGGAACCTCCTACGAGCAGTACTTC.

This clone occurred once. The V gene is TRBV6-5, the J gene TRBJ1-1, with no clear D. V was pared by 0 bases and J by 1 base, with 9 bases between. The CDR3 contains 15 residues. Germline CDR1 MNHEY, CDR2 SVGAGI. The CDR3 sequence is CASSYSYAANTEAFF. CDR3 in DNA: TGTGCCAGCAGTTACTCGTATGCGGCGAACACTGAAGCTTTCTTT.

The genes are TRBV27 and TRBJ1-2; 7 bases match TRBD1. CDR3 size: 15 residues. Trimming took 5 bases from V and 5 from J; bases not matched to a gene: 11. Looked up from germline, CDR1 is MNHEY and CDR2 is SMNVEV (reference sequence). The CDR3 nucleotides are TGTGCCAGCAGTCCTACCGGGACAGATCTGTATGGCTACACCTTC. This translates into CASSPTGTDLYGYTF.

The chain has TRBV5-4 and TRBJ2-3, with a possible D match to TRBD1 (6 bases). This CDR3 is built from 14 residues. Germline V gene sequence: CDR1 SGHNT, CDR2 YYREEE (reference sequence). The V and J ends lost 6 bases and 5 bases respectively, with 16 bases between them. The CDR3 loop is CASNRQAAGDTQYF. The DNA for the CDR3 is TGTGCCAGCAACCGACAGGCCGCGGGAGATACGCAGTATTTT.

The chain joins TRBV14 to TRBJ1-1; TRBD1 matches 9 bases. The CDR3 covers 16 residues. From germline, CDR1 is SGHDN and CDR2 FVKESK. V shed 3 bases, J shed 0 bases, and the junction held 5 bases outside the gene matches. The DNA for the CDR3 is TGTGCCAGCAGCCATAGGACAGGGGCCATGAACACTGAAGCTTTCTTT. Translation gives CASSHRTGAMNTEAFF.

This chain joins TRBV28 and TRBJ2-2; a weak D match, TRBD2 (5 bases). V gave up 2 bases and J gave up 7 bases, with 17 bases separating them. Germline CDR1 MDHEN, CDR2 SYDVKM. The CDR3 has 16 amino acids. The CDR3 is CASSLIGGRFNGELFF. The CDR3 DNA follows: TGTGCCAGCAGTTTAATAGGTGGGAGATTTAACGGGGAGCTGTTTTTT. Supplemented by reference TRBV28 and TRBJ2-2, the full variable domain reads DVKVTQSSRYLVKRTGEKVFLECVQDMDHENMFWYRQDPGLGLRLIYFSYDVKMKEKGDIPEGYSVSREKKERFSLILESASTNQTSMYLCASSLIGGRFNGELFFGEGSRLTVL.

V gene TRBV7-3 combines with J gene TRBJ2-7, with 9 bases matching TRBD2. Germline CDR1 is SGHTA and CDR2 is FQGTGA. The V segment lost 1 base and the J segment 7 bases; nucleotides outside the gene matches: 11. The CDR3 contains 16 residues. The CDR3 DNA reads TGTGCCAGCAGCTTAAGAAGATCCCTAGCGGGAAATGAGCAGTACTTC. Translated, it gives CASSLRRSLAGNEQYF.

V and J are TRBV10-2 and TRBJ1-1; D may be TRBD1 (6 bases). Trimming left V 7 bases short and J 4 bases short, with 16 bases between. The CDR3 totals 14 residues. Germline lookup yields CDR1 WSHSY and CDR2 SAAADI. CDR3 in DNA: TGCGCCAGCAAGGGGGGGGGCCTGATCACTGAAGCTTTCTTT. This gives the protein CASKGGGLITEAFF.

The V and J genes are TRBV25-1 and TRBJ1-2; D might be TRBD1 (6 bases). Germline V CDR1 and CDR2: MGHDK, SYGVNS. CDR3 length: 12 amino acids. The V gene lost 7 bases and the J gene lost 4 bases, with 10 bases spanning the gap. The CDR3, as DNA: TGTGCCAGCACCCGGGACACCTATGGCTACACCTTC. Protein product: CASTRDTYGYTF.

There are a few counts of this clone. V is TRBV5-4 and J is TRBJ2-7; D not resolved. The germline CDR1 and CDR2 sequences are SGHNT and YYREEE (reference sequence). V was clipped by 0 bases and J by 0 bases, with 7 bases between them. This CDR3 spans 14 amino acids. The CDR3 sequence is CASSLESSSYEQYF. For the CDR3, the DNA is TGTGCCAGCAGCTTGGAGTCGAGCTCCTACGAGCAGTACTTC.

The chain links TRBV7-9 to TRBJ2-7, with a weak D call TRBD2 (6 bases). Germline V lookup: CDR1 SEHNR, CDR2 FQNEAQ (reference sequence). CDR3 length: 17 amino acids. With 0 bases removed from V and 2 bases from J, the gap between germline ends came to 17 bases. CDR3: CASSLARDGGKTYEQYF. Here the CDR3 DNA reads TGTGCCAGCAGCTTAGCGCGTGATGGGGGGAAGACCTACGAGCAGTACTTC.

The rearrangement links TRBV7-9 to TRBJ1-2; 10 nucleotides agree with TRBD1. Germline V gene lookup returns CDR1 SEHNR and CDR2 FQNEAQ (reference sequence). This CDR3 has 17 amino acids. J was trimmed by 0 bases and V by 5 bases; bases with no gene match: 9. The CDR3 here is CASSAGTGERPNYGYTF. DNA of the CDR3: TGTGCCAGCAGCGCCGGGACAGGGGAACGACCTAACTATGGCTACACCTTC.

V is TRBV19 and J is TRBJ2-1; TRBD2 aligns across 8 bases. Germline V gene sequence: CDR1 LNHDA, CDR2 SQIVND (reference sequence). This CDR3 contains 14 residues. The CDR3 protein is CASKSGGPYNEQFF. In DNA, the CDR3 is TGTGCTTCAAAGTCGGGGGGGCCCTACAATGAGCAGTTCTTC.

The rearrangement links TRBV3-1 (or the pseudogene TRBV3-2) to TRBJ1-2; 9 bases line up with TRBD1. The CDR3 runs to 16 residues. Germline values: CDR1 LGHDT, CDR2 YNNKEL (reference sequence). With V trimmed by 1 base and J by 2 bases, 5 bases remained unmatched. In nucleotides, the CDR3 is TGTGCCAGCAGCCAAGTGGGACAGGGTCACAACTATGGCTACACCTTC. This gives the protein CASSQVGQGHNYGYTF.